The sequence of this TCR beta chain was determined in a study of blood T cells in healthy people across ages. Study results and limitations: PBMC samples, being unsorted, prevented any conclusive comparison of naive and antigen-experienced cells.

Next came a second PCR, run for about 6 to 12 cycles, which used a sample-barcoded 5' primer along with a J-beta primer mix. TCRdb ran MiXCR on the 5' RACE reads and lists one entry per CDR3 protein. This table has 710,000 or so distinct CDR3 sequences, approximately 22% appearing once. Remarks on this clonotype: Antigen: not known.

The material sequenced was blood. This TCR was sampled from a man in his sixties or seventies in good health.

Written as DNA, the CDR3 is TGTGCCACCAAATCGACCTGGGCAACTAATGAAAAACTGTTTTTT. Protein: CATKSTWATNEKLFF. The chain uses TRBV12-3 or TRBV12-4 and TRBJ1-4; no clear D. Trimming pared 10 bases from V and 0 bases from J, leaving 15 bases between. The CDR3 runs to 15 residues.